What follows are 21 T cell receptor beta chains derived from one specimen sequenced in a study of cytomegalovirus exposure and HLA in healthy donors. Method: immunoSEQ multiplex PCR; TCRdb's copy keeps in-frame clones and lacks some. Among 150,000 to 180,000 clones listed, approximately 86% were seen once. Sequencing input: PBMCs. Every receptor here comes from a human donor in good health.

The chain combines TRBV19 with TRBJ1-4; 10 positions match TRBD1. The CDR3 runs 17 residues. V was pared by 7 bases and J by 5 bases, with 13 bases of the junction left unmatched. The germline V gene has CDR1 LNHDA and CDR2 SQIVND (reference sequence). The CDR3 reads CASTTPGQGSLNEKLFF. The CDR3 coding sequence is TGTGCCAGTACCACTCCGGGACAGGGGAGCCTGAATGAAAAACTGTTTTTT.

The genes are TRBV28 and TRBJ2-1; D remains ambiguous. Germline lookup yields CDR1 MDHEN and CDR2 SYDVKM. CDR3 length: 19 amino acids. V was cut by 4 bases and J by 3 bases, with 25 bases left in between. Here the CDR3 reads CASSYGTHSYILYYNEQFF. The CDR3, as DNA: TGTGCCAGCAGTTATGGTACCCACAGCTATATCCTCTACTACAATGAGCAGTTCTTC.

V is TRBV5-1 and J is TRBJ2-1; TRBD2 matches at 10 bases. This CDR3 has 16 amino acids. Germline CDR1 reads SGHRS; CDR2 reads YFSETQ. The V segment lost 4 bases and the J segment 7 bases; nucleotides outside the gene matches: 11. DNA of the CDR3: TGCGCCAGCAGCCCAGTTGGAGCGGGAGGGGGAAATGAGCAGTTCTTC. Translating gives CASSPVGAGGGNEQFF.

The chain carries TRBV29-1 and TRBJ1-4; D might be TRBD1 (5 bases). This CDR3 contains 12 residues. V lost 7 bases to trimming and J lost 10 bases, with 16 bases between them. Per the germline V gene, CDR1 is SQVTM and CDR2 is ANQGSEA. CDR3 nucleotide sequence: TGCAGCGGGGTCGCAGGGAACGGAAAACTGTTTTTT. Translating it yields CSGVAGNGKLFF.

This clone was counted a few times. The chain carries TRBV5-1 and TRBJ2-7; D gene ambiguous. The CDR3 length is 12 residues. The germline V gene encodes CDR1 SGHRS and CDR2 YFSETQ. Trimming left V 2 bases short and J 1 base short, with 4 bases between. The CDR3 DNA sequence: TGCGCCAGCAGCTTAACTTCCTACGAGCAGTACTTC. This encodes CASSLTSYEQYF.

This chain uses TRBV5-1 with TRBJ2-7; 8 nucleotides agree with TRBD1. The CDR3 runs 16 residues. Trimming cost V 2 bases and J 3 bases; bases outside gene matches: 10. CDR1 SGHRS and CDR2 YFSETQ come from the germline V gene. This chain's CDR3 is CASSLGPGTGGYEQYF. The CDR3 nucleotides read TGCGCCAGCAGCTTAGGTCCCGGGACAGGTGGCTACGAGCAGTACTTC.

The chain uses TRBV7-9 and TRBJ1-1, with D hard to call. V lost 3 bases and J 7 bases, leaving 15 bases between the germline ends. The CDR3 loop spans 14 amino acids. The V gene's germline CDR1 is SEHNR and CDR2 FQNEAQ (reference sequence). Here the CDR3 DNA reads TGTGCCAGCAGCTTCTCTATGCGGGGTGATGAAGCTTTCTTT. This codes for CASSFSMRGDEAFF. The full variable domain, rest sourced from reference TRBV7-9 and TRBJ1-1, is DTGVSQNPRHKITKRGQNVTFRCDPISEHNRLYWYRQTLGQGPEFLTYFQNEAQLEKSRLLSDRFSAERPKGSFSTLEIQRTEQGDSAMYLCASSFSMRGDEAFFGQGTRLTVV.

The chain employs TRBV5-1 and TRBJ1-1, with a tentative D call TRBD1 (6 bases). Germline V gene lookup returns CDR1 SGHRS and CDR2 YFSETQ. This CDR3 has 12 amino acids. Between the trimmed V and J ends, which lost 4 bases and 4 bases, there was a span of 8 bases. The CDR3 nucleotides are TGCGCCAGCAGCACCAGGGGCACTGAAGCTTTCTTT. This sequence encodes CASSTRGTEAFF.

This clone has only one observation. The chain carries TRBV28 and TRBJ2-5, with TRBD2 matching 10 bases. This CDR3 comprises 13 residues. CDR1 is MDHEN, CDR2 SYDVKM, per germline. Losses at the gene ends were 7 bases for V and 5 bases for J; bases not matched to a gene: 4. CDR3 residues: CASKDSGRETQYF. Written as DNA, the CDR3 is TGTGCCAGCAAAGATAGCGGGAGGGAGACCCAGTACTTC.

The CDR3 bases are TGTGCCAGCAGCTCAGGACTAGCGGGAGGAACAGATACGCAGTATTTT. Protein product: CASSSGLAGGTDTQYF. This rearrangement joins TRBV5-4 to TRBJ2-3; 14 nucleotides match TRBD2. Germline assignment: CDR1 SGHNT and CDR2 YYREEE (reference sequence). This CDR3 has 16 amino acids. V dropped 3 bases and J dropped 3; count of bases not matched to a gene: 3. Full variable domain (rest looked up from reference TRBV5-4 and TRBJ2-3): ETGVTQSPTHLIKTRGQQVTLRCSSQSGHNTVSWYQQALGQGPQFIFQYYREEENGRGNFPPRFSGLQFPNYSSELNVNALELDDSALYLCASSSGLAGGTDTQYFGPGTRLTVL.

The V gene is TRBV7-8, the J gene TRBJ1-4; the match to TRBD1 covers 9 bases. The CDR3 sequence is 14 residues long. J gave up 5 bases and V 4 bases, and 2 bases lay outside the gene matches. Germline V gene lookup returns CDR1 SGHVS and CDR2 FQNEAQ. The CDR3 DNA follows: TGTGCCAGCAGCTCGGACAGGGGAAATGAAAAACTGTTTTTT. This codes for CASSSDRGNEKLFF.

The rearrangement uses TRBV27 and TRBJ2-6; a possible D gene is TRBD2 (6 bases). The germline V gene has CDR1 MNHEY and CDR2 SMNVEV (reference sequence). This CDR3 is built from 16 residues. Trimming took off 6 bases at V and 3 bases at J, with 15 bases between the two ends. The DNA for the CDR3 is TGTGCCAGCAGGGGGCAGGACGGGAGTGGGGCCAACGTCCTGACTTTC. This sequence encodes CASRGQDGSGANVLTF.

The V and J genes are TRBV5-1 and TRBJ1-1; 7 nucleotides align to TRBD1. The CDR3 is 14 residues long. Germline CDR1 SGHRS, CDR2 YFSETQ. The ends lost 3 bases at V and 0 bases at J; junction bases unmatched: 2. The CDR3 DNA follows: TGCGCCAGCAGCTCGACAGGGTTGAACACTGAAGCTTTCTTT. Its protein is CASSSTGLNTEAFF.

DNA for the CDR3: TGCGCCAGCAGCCCCACGCTTGGGACAGGGCACCGAGAGTCCTATGGCTACACCTTC. It codes for CASSPTLGTGHRESYGYTF. The chain is built from TRBV5-1 and TRBJ1-2, with 9 bases identical to TRBD1. Looked up from germline, CDR1 is SGHRS and CDR2 is YFSETQ. V shed 4 bases, J shed 4 bases, and the junction held 20 bases outside the gene matches. This CDR3 is built from 19 residues.

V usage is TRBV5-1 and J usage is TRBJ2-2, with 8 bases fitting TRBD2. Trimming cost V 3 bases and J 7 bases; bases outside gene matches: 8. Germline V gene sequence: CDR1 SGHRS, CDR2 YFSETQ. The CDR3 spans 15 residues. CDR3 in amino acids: CASSWLAGSNGELFF. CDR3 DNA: TGCGCCAGCAGCTGGTTAGCGGGAAGTAACGGGGAGCTGTTTTTT.

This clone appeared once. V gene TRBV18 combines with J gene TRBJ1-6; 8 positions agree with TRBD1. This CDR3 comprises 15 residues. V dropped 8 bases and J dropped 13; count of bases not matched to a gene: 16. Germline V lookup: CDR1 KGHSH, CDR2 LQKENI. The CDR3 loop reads CASAQTQGGEVPLHF. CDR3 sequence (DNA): TGTGCCAGCGCACAGACACAGGGGGGAGAGGTGCCCCTCCACTTT.

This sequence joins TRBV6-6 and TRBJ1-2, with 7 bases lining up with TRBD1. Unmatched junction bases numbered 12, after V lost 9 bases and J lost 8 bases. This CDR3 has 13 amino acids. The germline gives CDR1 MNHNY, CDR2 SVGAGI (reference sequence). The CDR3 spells CASKTIGGPGYTF. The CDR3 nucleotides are TGTGCCAGTAAGACCATAGGGGGCCCGGGCTACACCTTC.

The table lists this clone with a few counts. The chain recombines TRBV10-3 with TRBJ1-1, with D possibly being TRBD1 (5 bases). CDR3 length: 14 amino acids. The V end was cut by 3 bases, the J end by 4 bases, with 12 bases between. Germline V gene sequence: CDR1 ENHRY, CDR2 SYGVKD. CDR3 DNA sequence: TGTGCCATCAGTGAATCAGGGATCGGCACTGAAGCTTTCTTT. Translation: CAISESGIGTEAFF.

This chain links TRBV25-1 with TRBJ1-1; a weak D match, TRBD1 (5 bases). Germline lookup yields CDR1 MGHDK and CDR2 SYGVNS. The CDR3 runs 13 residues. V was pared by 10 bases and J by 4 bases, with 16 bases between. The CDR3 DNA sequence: TGTGCCACATCAGGGTATCGGAGCACTGAAGCTTTCTTT. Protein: CATSGYRSTEAFF. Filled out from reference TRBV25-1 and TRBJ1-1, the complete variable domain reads EADIYQTPRYLVIGTGKKITLECSQTMGHDKMYWYQQDPGMELHLIHYSYGVNSTEKGDLSSESTVSRIRTEHFPLTLESARPSHTSQYLCATSGYRSTEAFFGQGTRLTVV.

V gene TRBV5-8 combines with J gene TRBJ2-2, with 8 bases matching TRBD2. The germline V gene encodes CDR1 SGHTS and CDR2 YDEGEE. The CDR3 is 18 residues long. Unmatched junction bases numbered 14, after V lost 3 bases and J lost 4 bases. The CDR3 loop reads CASSYLTSGSRSTGELFF. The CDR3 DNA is TGTGCCAGCAGCTACTTAACGAGCGGGAGTCGGAGCACCGGGGAGCTGTTTTTT.

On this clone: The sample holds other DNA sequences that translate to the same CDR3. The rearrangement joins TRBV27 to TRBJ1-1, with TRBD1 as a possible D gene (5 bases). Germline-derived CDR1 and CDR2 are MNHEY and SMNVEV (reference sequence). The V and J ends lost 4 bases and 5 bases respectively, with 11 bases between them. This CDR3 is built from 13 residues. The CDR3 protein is CASSSPGGTEAFF. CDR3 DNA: TGTGCCAGCAGTTCCCCGGGGGGGACTGAAGCTTTCTTT.